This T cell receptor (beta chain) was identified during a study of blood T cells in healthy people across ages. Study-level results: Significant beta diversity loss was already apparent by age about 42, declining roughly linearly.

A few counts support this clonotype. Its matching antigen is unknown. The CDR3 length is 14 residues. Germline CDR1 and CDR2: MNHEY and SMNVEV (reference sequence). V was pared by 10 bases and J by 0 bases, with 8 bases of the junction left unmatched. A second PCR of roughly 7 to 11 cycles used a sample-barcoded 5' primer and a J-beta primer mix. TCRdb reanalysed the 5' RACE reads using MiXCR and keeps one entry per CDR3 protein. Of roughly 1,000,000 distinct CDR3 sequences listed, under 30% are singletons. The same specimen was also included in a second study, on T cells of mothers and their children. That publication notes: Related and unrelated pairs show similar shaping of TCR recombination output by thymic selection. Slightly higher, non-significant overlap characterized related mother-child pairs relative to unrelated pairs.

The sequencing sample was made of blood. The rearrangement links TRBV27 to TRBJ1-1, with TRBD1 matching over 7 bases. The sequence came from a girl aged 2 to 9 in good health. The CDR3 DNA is TGTGCCACCTCCCCCGGGACAGTGAACACTGAAGCTTTCTTT. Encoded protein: CATSPGTVNTEAFF.